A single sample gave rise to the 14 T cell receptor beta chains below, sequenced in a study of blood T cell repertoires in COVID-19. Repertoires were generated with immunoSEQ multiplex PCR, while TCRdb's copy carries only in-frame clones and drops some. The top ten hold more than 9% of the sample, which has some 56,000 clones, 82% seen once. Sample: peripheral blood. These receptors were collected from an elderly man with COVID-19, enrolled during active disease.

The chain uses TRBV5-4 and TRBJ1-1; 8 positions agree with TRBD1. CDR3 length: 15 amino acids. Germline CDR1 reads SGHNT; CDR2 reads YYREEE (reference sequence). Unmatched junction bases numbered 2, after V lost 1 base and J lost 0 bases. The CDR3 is CASSLQGAVNTEAFF. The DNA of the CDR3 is TGTGCCAGCAGCTTGCAGGGGGCGGTGAACACTGAAGCTTTCTTT.

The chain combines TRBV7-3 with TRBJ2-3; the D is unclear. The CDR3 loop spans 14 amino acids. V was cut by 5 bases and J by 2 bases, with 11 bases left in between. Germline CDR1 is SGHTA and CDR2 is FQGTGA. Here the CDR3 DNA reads TGTGCCAGCAGCCAAAAACAGATCACAGATACGCAGTATTTT. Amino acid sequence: CASSQKQITDTQYF.

The CDR3 DNA reads TGCAGCGTTGAGGGACTCGGACAGGGTAACTATGGCTACACCTTC. It is translated as CSVEGLGQGNYGYTF. This chain uses TRBV29-1 with TRBJ1-2; 8 nucleotides match TRBD1. Per germline, CDR1 SQVTM and CDR2 ANQGSEA. J gave up 1 base and V 3 bases, and 7 bases lay outside the gene matches. This CDR3 is 15 amino acids long.

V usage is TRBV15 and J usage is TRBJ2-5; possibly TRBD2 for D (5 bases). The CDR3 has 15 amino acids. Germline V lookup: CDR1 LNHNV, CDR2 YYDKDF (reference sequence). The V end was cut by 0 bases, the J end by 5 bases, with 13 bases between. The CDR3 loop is CATSREPLVGETQYF. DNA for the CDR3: TGTGCCACCAGCAGAGAGCCACTAGTGGGGGAGACCCAGTACTTC. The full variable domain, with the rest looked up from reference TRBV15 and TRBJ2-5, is DAMVIQNPRYQVTQFGKPVTLSCSQTLNHNVMYWYQQKSSQAPKLLFHYYDKDFNNEADTPDNFQSRRPNTSFCFLDIRSPGLGDTAMYLCATSREPLVGETQYFGPGTRLLVL.

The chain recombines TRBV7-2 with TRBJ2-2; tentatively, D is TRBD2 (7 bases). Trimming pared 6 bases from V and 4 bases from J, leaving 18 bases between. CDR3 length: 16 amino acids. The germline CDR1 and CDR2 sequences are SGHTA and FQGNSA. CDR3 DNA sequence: TGTGCCAGCAGACAAACCTTGGCGGGGGCCACCGGGGAGCTGTTTTTT. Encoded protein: CASRQTLAGATGELFF.

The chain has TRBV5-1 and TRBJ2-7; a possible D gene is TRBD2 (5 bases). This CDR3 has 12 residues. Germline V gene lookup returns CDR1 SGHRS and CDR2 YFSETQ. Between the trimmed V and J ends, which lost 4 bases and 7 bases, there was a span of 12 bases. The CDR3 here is CASSPPGGEQYF. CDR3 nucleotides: TGCGCCAGCAGCCCACCAGGAGGAGAGCAGTACTTC. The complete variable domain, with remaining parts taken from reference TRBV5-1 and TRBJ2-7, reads KAGVTQTPRYLIKTRGQQVTLSCSPISGHRSVSWYQQTPGQGLQFLFEYFSETQRNKGNFPGRFSGRQFSNSRSEMNVSTLELGDSALYLCASSPPGGEQYFGPGTRLTVT.

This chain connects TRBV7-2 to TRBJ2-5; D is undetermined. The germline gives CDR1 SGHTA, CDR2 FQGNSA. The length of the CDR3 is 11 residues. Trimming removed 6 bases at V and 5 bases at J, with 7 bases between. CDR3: CASRSYETQYF. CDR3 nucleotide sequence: TGTGCCAGCAGATCTTATGAGACCCAGTACTTC.

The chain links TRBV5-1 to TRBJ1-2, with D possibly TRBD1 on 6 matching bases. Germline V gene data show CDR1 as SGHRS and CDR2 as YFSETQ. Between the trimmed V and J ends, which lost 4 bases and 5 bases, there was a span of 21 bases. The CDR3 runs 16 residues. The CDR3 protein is CASSQASYRASYGYTF. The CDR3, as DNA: TGCGCCAGCAGCCAGGCTAGTTACAGGGCTTCTTATGGCTACACCTTC.

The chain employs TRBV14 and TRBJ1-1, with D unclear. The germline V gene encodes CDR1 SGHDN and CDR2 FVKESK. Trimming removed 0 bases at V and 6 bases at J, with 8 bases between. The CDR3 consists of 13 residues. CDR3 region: CASSQDRAAEAFF. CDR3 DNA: TGTGCCAGCAGCCAAGATCGTGCAGCTGAAGCTTTCTTT.

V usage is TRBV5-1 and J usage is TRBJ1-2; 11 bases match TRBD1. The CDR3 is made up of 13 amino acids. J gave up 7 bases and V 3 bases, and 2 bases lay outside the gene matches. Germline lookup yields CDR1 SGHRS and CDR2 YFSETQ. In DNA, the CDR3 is TGCGCCAGCAGCTCCGGGACAGGGGGTGGCTACACCTTC. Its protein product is CASSSGTGGGYTF.

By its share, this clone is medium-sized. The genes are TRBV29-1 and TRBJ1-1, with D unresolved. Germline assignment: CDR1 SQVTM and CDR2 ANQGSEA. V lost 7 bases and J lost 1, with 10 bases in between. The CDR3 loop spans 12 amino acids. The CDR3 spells CSATTGNTEAFF. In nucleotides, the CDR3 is TGCAGCGCAACGACTGGGAACACTGAAGCTTTCTTT.

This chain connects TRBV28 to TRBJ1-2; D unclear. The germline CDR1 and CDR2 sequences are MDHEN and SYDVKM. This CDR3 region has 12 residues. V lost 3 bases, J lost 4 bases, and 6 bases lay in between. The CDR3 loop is CASSFASYGYTF. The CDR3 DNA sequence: TGTGCCAGCAGTTTCGCCAGCTATGGCTACACCTTC.

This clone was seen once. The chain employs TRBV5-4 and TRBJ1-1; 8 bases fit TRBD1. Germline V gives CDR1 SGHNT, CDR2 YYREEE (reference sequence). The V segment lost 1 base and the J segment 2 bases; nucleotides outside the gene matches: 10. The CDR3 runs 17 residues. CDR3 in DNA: TGTGCCAGCAGCTTGATGATGGCTGGACAGGGTAACACTGAAGCTTTCTTT. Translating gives CASSLMMAGQGNTEAFF.

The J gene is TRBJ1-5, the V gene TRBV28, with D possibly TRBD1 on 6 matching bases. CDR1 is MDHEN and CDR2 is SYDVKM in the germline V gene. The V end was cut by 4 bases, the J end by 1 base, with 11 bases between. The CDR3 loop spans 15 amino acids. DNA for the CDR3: TGTGCCAGCAGTTCTCAGGGGTCGAGCAATCAGCCCCAGCATTTT. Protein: CASSSQGSSNQPQHF.